These T cell receptor beta chains were read from a single sample in a study of spatial heterogeneity in lung cancer. TCRdb itself ran the 5' RACE reads through MiXCR, one entry per CDR3 protein. The profile shows roughly 70,000 distinct CDR3 sequences, roughly 13% of them singletons. Sequences were derived from PBMCs, sampled at surgery. The receptors originated from a male donor with early-stage non-small cell lung cancer. Both conserved end residues are part of each CDR3. A D gene is named only where the DNA matches it firmly. Rows may omit the clone size; those that give it use once, few, many or a size class.

d_call j_call clone_size v_call cdr3_aa cdr3_nt
TRBD1 TRBJ1-1 many TRBV6-5 CASSRPGTGSMNTEAFF TGTGCCAGCAGTAGACCCGGGACAGGGAGCATGAACACTGAAGCTTTCTTT
TRBD2 TRBJ2-1 many TRBV10-3 CAIKQLAGYNEQFF TGTGCCATCAAACAACTAGCGGGATACAATGAGCAGTTCTTC
TRBD1 TRBJ1-2 . TRBV5-1 CASSLNLPGQSLYGYTF TGCGCCAGCAGCTTGAACCTCCCGGGACAGAGCCTTTATGGCTACACCTTC
TRBD1 TRBJ2-1 few TRBV5-4 CASSSRQGADYNEQFF TGTGCCAGCAGCTCAAGACAGGGGGCGGACTACAATGAGCAGTTCTTC
TRBD1 TRBJ2-5 many TRBV5-6 CASSRQGIEETQYF TGTGCCAGCAGCAGACAGGGGATCGAGGAGACCCAGTACTTC
. TRBJ2-1 many TRBV6-2/TRBV6-3 CASSHTAADNEQFF TGTGCCAGCAGCCACACAGCCGCGGACAATGAGCAGTTCTTC
. TRBJ2-1 few TRBV7-2 CASSGNYNEQFF TGTGCCAGCTCGGGGAATTACAATGAGCAGTTCTTC
. TRBJ1-6 many TRBV4-2 CASSQDDQAGSPLHF TGTGCCAGCAGCCAAGACGACCAGGCCGGTTCACCCCTCCACTTT
TRBD1 TRBJ2-5 . TRBV14 CASSPRDRARETQYF TGTGCCAGCAGCCCCCGGGACAGGGCAAGGGAGACCCAGTACTTC
TRBD1 TRBJ1-1 many TRBV19 CASRRDRGNEAFF TGTGCCTCCCGCCGGGACAGGGGGAATGAAGCTTTCTTT
. TRBJ2-5 . TRBV10-3 CAISERSGETQYF TGTGCCATCAGTGAAAGGAGTGGCGAGACCCAGTACTTC
. TRBJ1-1 . TRBV6-5 CASIAGPNSGKKAFF TGTGCCAGCATTGCCGGACCGAATTCAGGAAAAAAAGCTTTCTTT
TRBD2 TRBJ2-3 many TRBV24-1 CATSDSIISGSTNTQYF TGTGCCACCAGTGATTCTATCATCAGCGGGAGTACGAATACGCAGTATTTT
. TRBJ1-3 many TRBV4-1 CASSQEGNTIYF TGCGCCAGCAGCCAAGAGGGAAACACCATATATTTT
. TRBJ2-1 few TRBV29-1 CSVGAGEQFF TGCAGCGTTGGGGCTGGTGAGCAGTTCTTC
. TRBJ1-5 . TRBV6-6 CASSYSGGGGQPQHF TGTGCCAGCAGTTACTCTGGGGGCGGTGGCCAGCCCCAGCATTTT
. TRBJ2-7 . TRBV29-1 CSVGQANSYEQYF TGCAGCGTTGGACAGGCGAACTCCTACGAGCAGTACTTC
. TRBJ2-5 few TRBV4-2 CASSQVGAEGQETQYF TGTGCCAGCAGCCAAGTTGGGGCTGAGGGGCAAGAGACCCAGTACTTC
TRBD1 TRBJ2-7 . TRBV5-5 CASSLTGQGWVEQYF TGTGCCAGCAGCTTGACGGGACAGGGTTGGGTCGAGCAGTACTTC
. TRBJ2-7 few TRBV4-1 CASSQDSSWQGRQQYF TGCGCCAGCAGCCAAGATAGTAGCTGGCAGGGGAGGCAGCAGTACTTC
TRBD2 TRBJ2-1 many TRBV5-6 CASSSRASGSINEQFF TGTGCCAGCAGCTCAAGGGCTAGCGGGAGTATTAATGAGCAGTTCTTC
TRBD1 TRBJ2-3 few TRBV29-1 CSIRTGADTQYF TGCAGCATACGGACAGGGGCAGATACGCAGTATTTT
. TRBJ1-3 many TRBV6-6 CASSRPRNTIYF TGTGCCAGCAGTCGCCCCAGAAACACCATATATTTT
. TRBJ2-1 . TRBV29-1 CSVERQGNNEQFF TGCAGCGTTGAACGGCAGGGGAACAATGAGCAGTTCTTC
TRBD1 TRBJ2-7 . TRBV10-1 CASRMDRGPYEQYF TGCGCCAGCAGGATGGACAGGGGCCCCTACGAGCAGTACTTC
TRBD2 TRBJ2-2 . TRBV6-1 CASRSGTSGRTGELFF TGTGCCAGCAGGTCCGGGACTAGCGGGAGAACCGGGGAGCTGTTTTTT
. TRBJ1-2 many TRBV9 CASRSGAGYTF TGTGCCAGCAGGTCTGGGGCGGGCTACACCTTC
. TRBJ2-7 few TRBV2 CASSGGNIYEQYF TGTGCCAGCAGTGGAGGGAATATCTACGAGCAGTACTTC
. TRBJ1-2 many TRBV29-1 CGVGGGSGYAGYTF TGCGGCGTTGGGGGAGGCAGTGGTTATGCGGGCTACACCTTC
TRBD2 TRBJ2-7 . TRBV20-1 CSAKSWTSGRTAYEQYF TGCAGTGCCAAATCCTGGACTAGCGGGAGGACAGCCTACGAGCAGTACTTC
TRBD2 TRBJ2-7 many TRBV7-9 CASSLVAGGPYEQYF TGTGCCAGCAGCTTAGTAGCGGGAGGGCCCTACGAGCAGTACTTC
. TRBJ1-2 . TRBV24-1 CATRTSDPYGYTF TGTGCCACCAGGACCTCGGATCCCTATGGCTACACCTTC
TRBD1 TRBJ2-2 . TRBV19 CASSIGPQGAPNTGELFF TGTGCCAGTAGTATAGGCCCACAGGGGGCCCCGAACACCGGGGAGCTGTTTTTT
TRBD1 TRBJ1-1 few TRBV20-1 CSAPRTGVTEAFF TGCAGTGCACCGCGGACAGGGGTGACTGAAGCTTTCTTT
. TRBJ2-4 . TRBV5-4 CASSLGTDNIQYF TGTGCCAGCAGCTTGGGTACAGATAACATTCAGTACTTC
. TRBJ2-5 few TRBV7-2 CASSLSDGRETQYF TGTGCCAGCAGCCTATCGGACGGTCGAGAGACCCAGTACTTC
. TRBJ2-5 many TRBV5-5 CASTKNGQETQYF TGTGCCAGCACCAAAAACGGGCAAGAGACCCAGTACTTC